A selection of T cell receptor beta chains follows, all from one sample in a study of T cell responses to AZD1222 COVID-19 vaccine. The data were produced by immunoSEQ multiplex PCR, yet TCRdb's version contains in-frame clones alone and is incomplete. The table includes 170,000 or so clones, 87% detected once. Sequences were derived from peripheral blood, sampled on day 0 of AZD1222 vaccination. These receptors were obtained from an adult in good health. Each CDR3 is given with its conserved first and last residue.

J gene	CDR3 length	V gene	CDR3 protein
TRBJ1-2	14	TRBV27	CASSSHSGNYGYTF
TRBJ2-7	14	TRBV11-2	CASSPGGTSYEQYF
TRBJ2-7	16	TRBV7-8	CASSYVTGFKSYEQYF
TRBJ2-7	13	TRBV4-1	CASSPGPFYEQYF
TRBJ2-2	16	TRBV5-1	CASSLALAGATGELFF
TRBJ2-2	16	TRBV5-1	CASSLPLAGDTGELFF
TRBJ2-1	16	TRBV28	CASSLTGVKKYNEQFF
TRBJ2-5	15	TRBV4-2	CASSQERTIQETQYF
TRBJ2-3	18	TRBV5-1	CASSLVGTSGSLADTQYF
TRBJ2-7	16	TRBV11-2	CASSRSLTGGRGEQYF
TRBJ1-2	14	TRBV6-1	CASSEGRRNYGYTF
TRBJ1-5	12	TRBV30	CAWRTVGQPQHF
TRBJ1-1	16	TRBV5-1	CASSLAGDLQNTEAFF
TRBJ2-2	14	TRBV7-2	CASSLVFLTGELFF
TRBJ2-7	14	TRBV6-1	CASSELHWIGEQYF
TRBJ1-6	16	TRBV18	CASSPNPQGANSPLHF
TRBJ2-2	15	TRBV6-5	CASTLGTTRTGELFF
TRBJ1-3	16	TRBV5-4	CASSLRGSSSGNTIYF
TRBJ2-7	14	TRBV5-1	CASSAHLQRYEQYF
TRBJ1-2	18	TRBV27	CASSFLGVRGQTNYGYTF
TRBJ2-1	18	TRBV19	CASSSPPGTSGRSSEQFF
TRBJ1-2	13	TRBV5-4	CASSLDRAYGYTF
TRBJ1-6	14	TRBV30	CACPGTGDYSPLHF
TRBJ1-2	16	TRBV7-9	CASSPTGEGPLYGYTF
TRBJ2-2	13	TRBV6-4	CASSGTNTGELFF
TRBJ1-5	15	TRBV6-5	CASRPVNLGNQPQHF